Reported below is one T cell receptor (beta chain). The antigen is unknown. The data are from a study of T cells in Graves' hyperthyroidism and ophthalmopathy. Whole-study context: The initial diagnosis was the point when peripheral blood was collected, ahead of any treatment.

General study points: A model of 13 V-J features distinguished ophthalmopathy from stable hyperthyroidism.

Regions amplified from RNA transcripts were the TCR beta CDR3 regions. HTBI primers drove first-round RT-PCR of the TCR CDR3. MiXCR was run by TCRdb on the multiplex PCR reads, yielding one entry per CDR3 protein. The sample yields about 300,000 distinct CDR3 sequences, roughly 15% seen once. This CDR3 has 14 residues. V gave up 5 bases and J gave up 5 bases, with 16 bases separating them. Looked up from germline, CDR1 is DFQATT and CDR2 is SNEGSKA (reference sequence). The J gene is TRBJ2-1, the V gene TRBV20-1; D not certain. This clonotype originated in a woman aged 40 to 55 with Graves' hyperthyroidism. Material for sequencing was blood. CDR3 residues: CSALTPLSDNEQFF. Here the CDR3 DNA reads TGCAGTGCTCTGACTCCCTTGTCTGACAATGAGCAGTTCTTC.